This T cell receptor beta chain originates from a study of cytomegalovirus exposure and HLA in healthy donors. The PCR made use of 60 Vbeta and 13 Jbeta primers. Sequenced by immunoSEQ multiplex PCR; TCRdb stores in-frame clones only, minus some. The sample contains 98,000 or so clones, 76% of which appear only once. Germline CDR1 SGHTA, CDR2 FQGNSA. V shed 5 bases and J shed 1 base, with 9 bases lying between them. The CDR3 length is 14 residues. The V gene is TRBV7-2, the J gene TRBJ2-1; D may be TRBD2 (6 bases). Sequencing was carried out using PBMCs. The sequence was collected from a man aged 40-49 years in good health and CMV-seronegative. CDR3 in DNA: TGTGCCAGCAGCCTACGGGGGTCCTACAATGAGCAGTTCTTC. Its translation is CASSLRGSYNEQFF.